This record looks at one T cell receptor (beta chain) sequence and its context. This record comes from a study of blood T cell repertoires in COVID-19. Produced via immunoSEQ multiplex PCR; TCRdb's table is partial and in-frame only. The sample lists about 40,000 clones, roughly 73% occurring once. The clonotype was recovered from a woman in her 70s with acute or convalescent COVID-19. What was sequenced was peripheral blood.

The CDR3, as DNA: TGTGCCATCAGTGAGTTCGAAAGCCAGGGCTGGACTGAAGCTTTCTTT. This translates into CAISEFESQGWTEAFF. This sequence joins TRBV10-3 and TRBJ1-1; possible D gene TRBD1, 5 bases. The CDR3 is 16 amino acids. Germline values: CDR1 ENHRY, CDR2 SYGVKD. Trimming took off 1 base at V and 5 bases at J, with 17 bases between the two ends.